The present entry profiles one T cell receptor beta chain with its context. Its antigen is not known. The data were taken from a study of Ad26.COV2.S vaccination and SARS-CoV-2 variants. Turning to the study itself: Participants got Ad26.COV2.S intramuscularly, once or twice 56 days apart.

The CDR3 runs 13 residues. In germline, CDR1 is SGHDN, CDR2 FVKESK. Deletions cut 4 bases from V and 9 bases from J, with 13 bases between. Study results and caveats: Vaccine recipients and placebo recipients showed similar non-spike TCR breadth.

Sample treatment: about 20 received Ad26.COV2.S at low or high dose, single or two shots; 5 received placebo; per-sample allocation not given. Sampling occurred on day 63 after the first vaccine or placebo injection. Only in-frame clones appear in the TCRdb table, and some are missing; sequencing was by immunoSEQ multiplex PCR. In the table there are about 480,000 clones, approximately 88% of which are singletons. The V call is TRBV14, the J call TRBJ2-4; a weak D match, TRBD1 (5 bases). The sample in question was peripheral blood, obtained in a trial of Ad26.COV2.S vaccine versus placebo. This clonotype was sampled from a person aged 18-60 years who received the Ad26.COV2.S COVID-19 vaccine or a placebo. The CDR3 DNA is TGTGCCAGCAGCCCCGGGCCCCAGGGCATTCAGTACTTC. Amino acid sequence: CASSPGPQGIQYF.